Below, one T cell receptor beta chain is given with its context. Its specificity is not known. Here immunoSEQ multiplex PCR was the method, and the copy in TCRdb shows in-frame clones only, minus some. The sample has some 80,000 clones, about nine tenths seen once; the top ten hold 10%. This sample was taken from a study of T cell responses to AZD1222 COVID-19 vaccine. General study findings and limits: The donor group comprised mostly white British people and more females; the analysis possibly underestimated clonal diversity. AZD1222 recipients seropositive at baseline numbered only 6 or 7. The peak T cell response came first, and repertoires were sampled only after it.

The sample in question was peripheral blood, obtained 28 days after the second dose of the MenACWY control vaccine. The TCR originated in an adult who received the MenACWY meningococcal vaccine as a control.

As DNA, the CDR3 is TGTGCCAGTAGTAATCCGGGCGGGGACAAGACCTACGAGCAGTACTTC. It yields the protein CASSNPGGDKTYEQYF. The chain couples TRBV19 to TRBJ2-7, with D possibly being TRBD1 or TRBD2 (6 bases each). The CDR3 covers 16 residues. Germline-derived CDR1 and CDR2 are LNHDA and SQIVND (reference sequence). V lost 4 bases and J 2 bases, leaving 18 bases between the germline ends.